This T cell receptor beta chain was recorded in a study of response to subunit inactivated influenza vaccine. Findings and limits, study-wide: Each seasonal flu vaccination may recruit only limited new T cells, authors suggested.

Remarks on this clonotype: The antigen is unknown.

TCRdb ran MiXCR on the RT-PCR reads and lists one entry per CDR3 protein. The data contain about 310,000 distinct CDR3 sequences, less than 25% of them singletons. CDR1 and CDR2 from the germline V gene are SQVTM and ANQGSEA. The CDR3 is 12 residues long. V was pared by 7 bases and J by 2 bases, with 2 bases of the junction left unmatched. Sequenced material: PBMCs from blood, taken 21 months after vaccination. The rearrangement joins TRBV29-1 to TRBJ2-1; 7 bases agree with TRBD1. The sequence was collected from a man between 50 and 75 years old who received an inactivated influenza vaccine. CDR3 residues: CSARGTYNEQFF. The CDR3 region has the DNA TGCAGCGCCAGGGGGACCTACAATGAGCAGTTCTTC.